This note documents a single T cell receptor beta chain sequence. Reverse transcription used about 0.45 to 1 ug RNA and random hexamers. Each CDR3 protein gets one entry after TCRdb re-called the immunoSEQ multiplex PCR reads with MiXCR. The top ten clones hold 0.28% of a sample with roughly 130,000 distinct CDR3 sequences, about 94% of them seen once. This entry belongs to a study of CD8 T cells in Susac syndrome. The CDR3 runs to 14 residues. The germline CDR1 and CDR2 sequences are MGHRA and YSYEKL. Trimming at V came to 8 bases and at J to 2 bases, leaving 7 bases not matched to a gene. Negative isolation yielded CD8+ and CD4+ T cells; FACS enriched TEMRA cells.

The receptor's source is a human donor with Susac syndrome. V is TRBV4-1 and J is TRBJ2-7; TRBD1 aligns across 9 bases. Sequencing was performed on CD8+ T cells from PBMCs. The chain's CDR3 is CASSQGAKAYEQYF. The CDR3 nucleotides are TGCGCCAGCTCACAGGGGGCCAAAGCCTACGAGCAGTACTTC.